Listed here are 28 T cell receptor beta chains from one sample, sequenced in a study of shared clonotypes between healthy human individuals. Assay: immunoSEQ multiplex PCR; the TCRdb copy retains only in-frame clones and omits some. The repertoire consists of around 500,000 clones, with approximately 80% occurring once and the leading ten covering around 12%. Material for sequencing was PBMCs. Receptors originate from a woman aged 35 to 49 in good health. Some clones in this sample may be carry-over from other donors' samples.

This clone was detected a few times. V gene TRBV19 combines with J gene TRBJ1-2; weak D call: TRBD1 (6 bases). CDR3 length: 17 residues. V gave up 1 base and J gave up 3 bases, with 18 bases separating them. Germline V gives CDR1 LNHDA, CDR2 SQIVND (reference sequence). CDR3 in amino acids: CASSIVGAGPRDYGYTF. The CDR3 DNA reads TGTGCCAGTAGTATAGTGGGGGCAGGCCCTCGGGACTATGGCTACACCTTC.

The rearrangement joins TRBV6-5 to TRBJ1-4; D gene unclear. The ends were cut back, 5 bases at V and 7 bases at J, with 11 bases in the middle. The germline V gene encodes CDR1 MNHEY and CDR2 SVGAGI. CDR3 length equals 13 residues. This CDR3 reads CASSRTEIEKLFF. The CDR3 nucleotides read TGTGCCAGCAGTCGGACTGAAATTGAAAAACTGTTTTTT.

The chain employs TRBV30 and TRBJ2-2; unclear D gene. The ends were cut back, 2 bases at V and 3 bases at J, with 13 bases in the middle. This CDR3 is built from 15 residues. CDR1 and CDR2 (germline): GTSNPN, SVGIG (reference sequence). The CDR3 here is CAWSSIEEDTGELFF. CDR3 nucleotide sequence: TGTGCCTGGAGTAGTATCGAAGAGGACACCGGGGAGCTGTTTTTT.

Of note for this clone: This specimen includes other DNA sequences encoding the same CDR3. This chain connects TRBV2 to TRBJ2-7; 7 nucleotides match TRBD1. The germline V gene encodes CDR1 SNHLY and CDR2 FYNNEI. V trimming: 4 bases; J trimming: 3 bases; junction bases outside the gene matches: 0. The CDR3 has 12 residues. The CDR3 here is CASSGDSYEQYF. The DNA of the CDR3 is TGTGCCAGCAGTGGGGACAGCTACGAGCAGTACTTC. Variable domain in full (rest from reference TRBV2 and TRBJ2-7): EPEVTQTPSHQVTQMGQEVILRCVPISNHLYFYWYRQILGQKVEFLVSFYNNEISEKSEIFDDQFSVERPDGSNFTLKIRSTKLEDSAMYFCASSGDSYEQYFGPGTRLTVT.

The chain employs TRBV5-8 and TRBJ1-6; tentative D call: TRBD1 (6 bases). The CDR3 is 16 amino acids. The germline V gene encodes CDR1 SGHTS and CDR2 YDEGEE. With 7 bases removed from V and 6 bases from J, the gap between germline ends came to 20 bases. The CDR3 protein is CASYFPPRGLNSPLHF. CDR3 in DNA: TGTGCCAGCTATTTTCCTCCCAGGGGACTTAATTCACCCCTCCACTTT. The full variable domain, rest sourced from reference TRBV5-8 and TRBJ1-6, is EAGVTQSPTHLIKTRGQQATLRCSPISGHTSVYWYQQALGLGLQFLLWYDEGEERNRGNFPPRFSGRQFPNYSSELNVNALELEDSALYLCASYFPPRGLNSPLHFGNGTRLTVT.

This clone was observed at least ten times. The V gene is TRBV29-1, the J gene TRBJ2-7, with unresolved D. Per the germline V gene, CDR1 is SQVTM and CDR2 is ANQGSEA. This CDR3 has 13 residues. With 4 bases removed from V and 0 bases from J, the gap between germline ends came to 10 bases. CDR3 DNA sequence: TGCAGCGTTGGGGTTGAAAACTCCTACGAGCAGTACTTC. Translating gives CSVGVENSYEQYF.

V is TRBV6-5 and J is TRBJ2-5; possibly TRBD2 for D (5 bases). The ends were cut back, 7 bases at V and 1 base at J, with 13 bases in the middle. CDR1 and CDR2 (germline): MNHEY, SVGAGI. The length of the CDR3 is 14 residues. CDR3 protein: CASTPGGRQETQYF. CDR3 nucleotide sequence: TGTGCCAGCACTCCCGGAGGCCGCCAAGAGACCCAGTACTTC.

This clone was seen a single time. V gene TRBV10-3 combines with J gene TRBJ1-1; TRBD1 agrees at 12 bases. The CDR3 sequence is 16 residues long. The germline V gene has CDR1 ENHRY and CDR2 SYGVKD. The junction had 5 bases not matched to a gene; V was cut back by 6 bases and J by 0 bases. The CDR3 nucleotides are TGTGCCATCAGCGCCGGGACAGGGGGCATGAACACTGAAGCTTTCTTT. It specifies CAISAGTGGMNTEAFF.

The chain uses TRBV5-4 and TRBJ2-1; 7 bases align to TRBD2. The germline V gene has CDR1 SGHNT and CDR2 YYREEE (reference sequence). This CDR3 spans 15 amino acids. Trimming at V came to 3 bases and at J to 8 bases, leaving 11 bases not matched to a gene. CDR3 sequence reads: CASSSKIGGNDEQFF. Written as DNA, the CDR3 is TGTGCCAGCAGCTCAAAAATCGGGGGGAATGATGAGCAGTTCTTC.

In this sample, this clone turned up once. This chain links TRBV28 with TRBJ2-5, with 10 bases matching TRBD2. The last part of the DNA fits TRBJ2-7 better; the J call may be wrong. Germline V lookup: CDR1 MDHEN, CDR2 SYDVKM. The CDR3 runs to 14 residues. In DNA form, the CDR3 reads TGTGCCAGCAGCACAACTAGCGGGGCCTACGAGCAGTACTTC. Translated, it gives CASSTTSGAYEQYF.

The CDR3 region is CASSLLRQGDDEQFF. DNA for the CDR3: TGTGCCAGCAGCTTACTTCGTCAGGGGGATGATGAGCAGTTCTTC. The V and J genes are TRBV7-3 and TRBJ2-1; TRBD1 agrees at 7 bases. Germline V gene data show CDR1 as SGHTA and CDR2 as FQGTGA. The length of the CDR3 is 15 residues. Losses at the gene ends were 2 bases for V and 8 bases for J; bases not matched to a gene: 9.

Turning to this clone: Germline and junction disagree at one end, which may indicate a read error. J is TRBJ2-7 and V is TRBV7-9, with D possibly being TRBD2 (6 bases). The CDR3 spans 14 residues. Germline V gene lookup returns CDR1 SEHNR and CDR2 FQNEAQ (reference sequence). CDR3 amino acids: CASSQFAGPYEQYF. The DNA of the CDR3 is TGCGCCAGCAGCCAATTTGCGGGGCCCTACGAGCAGTACTTC.

The DNA of the CDR3 is TGTGCCAGCAGTGGGACTAGCGGGGTGAGCTCCTACAATGAGCAGTTCTTC. This codes for CASSGTSGVSSYNEQFF. This chain joins TRBV6-1 and TRBJ2-1; 12 nucleotides align to TRBD2. Germline loops: CDR1 MNHNS, CDR2 SASEGT. The CDR3 sequence is 17 residues long. J gave up 0 bases and V 4 bases, and 4 bases lay outside the gene matches.

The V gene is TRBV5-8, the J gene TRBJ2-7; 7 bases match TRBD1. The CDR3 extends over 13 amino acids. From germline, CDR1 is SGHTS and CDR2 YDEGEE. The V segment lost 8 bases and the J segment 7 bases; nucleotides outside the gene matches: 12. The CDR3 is CASRDRLSGEQYF. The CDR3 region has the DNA TGTGCCAGTCGGGACAGACTATCTGGGGAGCAGTACTTC.

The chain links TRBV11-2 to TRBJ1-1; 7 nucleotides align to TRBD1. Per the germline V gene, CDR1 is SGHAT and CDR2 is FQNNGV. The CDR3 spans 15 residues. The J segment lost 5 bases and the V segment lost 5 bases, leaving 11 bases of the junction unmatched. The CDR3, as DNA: TGTGCCAGCAGCCGAACCGGACAGGCGGGGACTGAAGCTTTCTTT. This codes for CASSRTGQAGTEAFF.

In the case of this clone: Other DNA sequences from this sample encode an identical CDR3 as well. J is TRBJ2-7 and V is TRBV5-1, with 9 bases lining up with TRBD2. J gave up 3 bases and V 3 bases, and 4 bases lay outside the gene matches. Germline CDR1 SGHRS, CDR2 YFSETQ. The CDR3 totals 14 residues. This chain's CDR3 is CASSSGLAVYEQYF. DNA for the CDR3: TGCGCCAGCAGCTCGGGACTAGCAGTCTACGAGCAGTACTTC.

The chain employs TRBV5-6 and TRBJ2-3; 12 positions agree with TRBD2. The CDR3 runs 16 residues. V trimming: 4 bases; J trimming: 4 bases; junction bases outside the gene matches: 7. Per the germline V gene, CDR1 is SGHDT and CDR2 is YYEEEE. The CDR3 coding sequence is TGTGCCAGCAGCGTGAACCTAGCGGGAGGGCCAGATACGCAGTATTTT. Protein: CASSVNLAGGPDTQYF.

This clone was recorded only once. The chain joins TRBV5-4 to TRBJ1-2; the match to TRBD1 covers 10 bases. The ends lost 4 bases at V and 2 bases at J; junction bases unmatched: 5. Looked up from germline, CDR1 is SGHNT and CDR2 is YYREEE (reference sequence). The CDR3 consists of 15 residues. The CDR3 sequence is CASSNRDRGNYGYTF. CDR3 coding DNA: TGTGCCAGCAGCAACCGGGACAGGGGAAACTATGGCTACACCTTC.

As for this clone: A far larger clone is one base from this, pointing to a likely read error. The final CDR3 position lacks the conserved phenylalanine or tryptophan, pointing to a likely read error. CDR3 nucleotide sequence: TGTGCCATCAGTGAGTCGGGACAGGGGGGCTACACCTCC. Protein: CAISESGQGGYTS. The chain joins TRBV10-3 to TRBJ1-2, with 10 bases that match TRBD1. The V and J ends lost 0 bases and 8 bases, in that order; junction bases with no gene match: 0. The CDR3 totals 13 residues. The germline CDR1 and CDR2 sequences are ENHRY and SYGVKD.

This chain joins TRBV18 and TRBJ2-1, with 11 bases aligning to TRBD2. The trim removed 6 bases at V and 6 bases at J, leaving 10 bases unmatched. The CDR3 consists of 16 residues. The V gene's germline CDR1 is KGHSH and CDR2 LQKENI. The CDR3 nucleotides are TGTGCCAGCTCTACCGCACTAGCGGGAGACCCCAATGAGCAGTTCTTC. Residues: CASSTALAGDPNEQFF.

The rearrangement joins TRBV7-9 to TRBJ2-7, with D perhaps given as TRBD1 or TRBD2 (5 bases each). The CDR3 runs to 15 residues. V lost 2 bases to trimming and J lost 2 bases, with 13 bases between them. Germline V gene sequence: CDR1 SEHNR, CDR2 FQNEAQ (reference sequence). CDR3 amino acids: CASSLHRDQTYEQYF. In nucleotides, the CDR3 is TGTGCCAGCAGCTTACACCGGGACCAAACCTACGAGCAGTACTTC.

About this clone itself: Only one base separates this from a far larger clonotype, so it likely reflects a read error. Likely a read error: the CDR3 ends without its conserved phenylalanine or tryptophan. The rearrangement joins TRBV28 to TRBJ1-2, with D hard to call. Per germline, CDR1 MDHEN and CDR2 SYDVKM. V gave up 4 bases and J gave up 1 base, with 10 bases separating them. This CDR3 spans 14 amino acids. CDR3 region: CASSSSPLNYGYTL. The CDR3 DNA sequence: TGTGCCAGCAGTTCTTCCCCTCTTAACTATGGCTACACCCTC.

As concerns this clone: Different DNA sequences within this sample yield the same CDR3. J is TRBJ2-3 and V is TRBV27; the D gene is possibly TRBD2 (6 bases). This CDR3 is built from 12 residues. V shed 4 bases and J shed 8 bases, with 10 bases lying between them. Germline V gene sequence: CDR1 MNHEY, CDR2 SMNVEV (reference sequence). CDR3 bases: TGTGCCAGCAGTTCCGTGGGGGGTACGCAGTATTTT. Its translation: CASSSVGGTQYF.

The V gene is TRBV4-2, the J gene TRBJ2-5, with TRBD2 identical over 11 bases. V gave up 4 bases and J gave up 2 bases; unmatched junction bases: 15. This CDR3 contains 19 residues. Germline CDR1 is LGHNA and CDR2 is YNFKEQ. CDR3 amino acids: CASSPMIIAGGRGQETQYF. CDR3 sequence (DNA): TGTGCCAGCAGCCCGATGATAATAGCGGGAGGGAGGGGACAAGAGACCCAGTACTTC.

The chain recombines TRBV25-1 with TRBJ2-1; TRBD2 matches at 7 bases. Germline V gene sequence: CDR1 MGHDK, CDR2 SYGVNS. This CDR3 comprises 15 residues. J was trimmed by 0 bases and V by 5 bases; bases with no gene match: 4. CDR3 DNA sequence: TGTGCCAGCAGTTCAGCGGGAAACTCCTACAATGAGCAGTTCTTC. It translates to CASSSAGNSYNEQFF.

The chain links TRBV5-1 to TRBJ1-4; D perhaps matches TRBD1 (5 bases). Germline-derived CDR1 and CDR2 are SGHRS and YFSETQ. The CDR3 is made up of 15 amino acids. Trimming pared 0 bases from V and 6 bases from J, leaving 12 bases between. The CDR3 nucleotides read TGCGCCAGCAGCTTGGGGGGCACCACCCATGAAAAACTGTTTTTT. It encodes CASSLGGTTHEKLFF.

CDR3 bases: TGTGCCAGCAGCCTAGGGATCGCTTTGTCCTATGGCTACACCTTC. Encoded protein: CASSLGIALSYGYTF. The chain couples TRBV28 to TRBJ1-2; D call uncertain. Germline V gives CDR1 MDHEN, CDR2 SYDVKM. Trimming left V 6 bases short and J 4 bases short, with 18 bases between. The CDR3 runs 15 residues.

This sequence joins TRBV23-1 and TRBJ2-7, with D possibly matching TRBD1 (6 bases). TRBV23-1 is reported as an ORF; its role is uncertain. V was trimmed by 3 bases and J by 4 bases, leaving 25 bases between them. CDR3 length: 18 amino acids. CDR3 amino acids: CASSHPKRQVGGKYEQYF. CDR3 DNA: TGCGCCAGCAGTCATCCTAAAAGACAGGTTGGGGGTAAATACGAGCAGTACTTC.